This T cell receptor (beta chain) came from a study of blood T cell repertoires in COVID-19. The data were produced by immunoSEQ multiplex PCR, yet TCRdb's version contains in-frame clones alone and is incomplete. There are some 54,000 clones in the sample; 85% to 90% occur only once, and 7% to 9% lies in the top ten. V shed 5 bases, J shed 8 bases, and the junction held 6 bases outside the gene matches. The germline V gene has CDR1 SGHAT and CDR2 FQDESV (reference sequence). This CDR3 is built from 13 residues. Sequencing was carried out using peripheral blood. This chain connects TRBV11-1 to TRBJ1-2, with 9 bases that match TRBD1. The source of this sequence is a man at least 80 years old with active or convalescent COVID-19. The chain's CDR3 is CASSPRDREGYTF. For the CDR3, the DNA is TGTGCCAGCAGCCCCCGGGACAGGGAAGGCTACACCTTC.